One sample yielded the 7 T cell receptor beta chains listed below, sequenced in a study of Ad26.COV2.S vaccination and SARS-CoV-2 variants. Sequencing used immunoSEQ multiplex PCR; TCRdb keeps in-frame clones, though not all of them. The sample contains about half a million clones, 89% of which appear only once. The treatment: some 19 received Ad26.COV2.S at low or high dose, single or two shots; five or six received placebo; per-sample allocation not given. Following the first vaccine or placebo injection, samples were taken on day 63. Sequenced here: peripheral blood, sampled in a trial of Ad26.COV2.S vaccine versus placebo. The receptors stem from a person between 18 and 65 years old who received the Ad26.COV2.S COVID-19 vaccine or a placebo.

The chain uses TRBV5-8 and TRBJ2-2; D is undetermined. Germline loops: CDR1 SGHTS, CDR2 YDEGEE. The V gene lost 2 bases and the J gene lost 6 bases, with 23 bases spanning the gap. This CDR3 spans 18 amino acids. CDR3 sequence: CASSFSVDWVSQAGELFF. CDR3 DNA: TGTGCCAGCAGCTTCTCTGTGGATTGGGTTTCTCAAGCCGGGGAGCTGTTTTTT.

The V and J genes are TRBV18 and TRBJ1-2; 10 nucleotides line up with TRBD1. The germline CDR1 and CDR2 sequences are KGHSH and LQKENI. V gave up 5 bases and J gave up 2 bases; unmatched junction bases: 5. The CDR3 consists of 15 residues. The DNA for the CDR3 is TGTGCCAGCTCATTGGGACAGGGGATGAACTATGGCTACACCTTC. Its translation is CASSLGQGMNYGYTF.

The chain recombines TRBV10-3 with TRBJ2-7; no reliable D call. The germline V gene encodes CDR1 ENHRY and CDR2 SYGVKD. The length of the CDR3 is 16 residues. Trimming removed 0 bases from V and 2 bases from J, with 14 bases in between. The DNA of the CDR3 is TGTGCCATCAGTGAGTCGAGGAACAAAGCCCCCTACGAGCAGTACTTC. Its protein product is CAISESRNKAPYEQYF.

V and J are TRBV5-1 and TRBJ1-2, with TRBD1 as a possible D gene (5 bases). The germline V gene encodes CDR1 SGHRS and CDR2 YFSETQ. This CDR3 has 14 residues. Trimming shortened V by 3 bases and J by 2 bases, and 11 bases separated the two germline ends. The DNA for the CDR3 is TGCGCCAGCAGCTCCCAAGGGGAGAACTATGGCTACACCTTC. This encodes CASSSQGENYGYTF. Supplemented by reference TRBV5-1 and TRBJ1-2, the full variable domain reads KAGVTQTPRYLIKTRGQQVTLSCSPISGHRSVSWYQQTPGQGLQFLFEYFSETQRNKGNFPGRFSGRQFSNSRSEMNVSTLELGDSALYLCASSSQGENYGYTFGSGTRLTVV.

The chain has TRBV7-2 and TRBJ1-2, with D tentatively TRBD1 (5 bases). V lost 2 bases, J lost 2 bases, and 12 bases lay in between. This CDR3 spans 15 amino acids. CDR1 is SGHTA and CDR2 is FQGNSA in the germline V gene. DNA of the CDR3: TGTGCCAGCAGCTTAAATTCAGGGTCCAACTATGGCTACACCTTC. It translates to CASSLNSGSNYGYTF.

This chain joins TRBV4-3 and TRBJ1-3; D unresolved. Germline V CDR1 and CDR2: LGHNA, YSLEER. This CDR3 spans 16 amino acids. The V end was cut by 2 bases, the J end by 4 bases, with 15 bases between. The DNA for the CDR3 is TGCGCCAGCAGCCAAAGCCGGCCTTGGGAGGGAAACACCATATATTTT. It translates to CASSQSRPWEGNTIYF.

This chain's CDR3 is CASSLDPGQGAFTEAFF. In nucleotides, the CDR3 is TGTGCCAGCAGCTTAGACCCGGGACAGGGGGCTTTCACTGAAGCTTTCTTT. V is TRBV11-2 and J is TRBJ1-1; 12 positions agree with TRBD1. CDR1 is SGHAT and CDR2 is FQNNGV in the germline V gene. CDR3 length: 17 amino acids. The V and J ends lost 0 bases and 4 bases, in that order; junction bases with no gene match: 6.